One and the same sample provided the 10 T cell receptor beta chains below, sequenced in a study of T cell changes during pregnancy in multiple sclerosis. Measured with immunoSEQ multiplex PCR; TCRdb has only the in-frame clones, and not every one. The data show over 85,000 clones, 75% to 95% seen once. The source was peripheral blood, collected in the first trimester of pregnancy. The receptors come from a female donor in good health, enrolled as a control in a pregnancy study.

V is TRBV30 and J is TRBJ1-6; TRBD1 agrees at 8 bases. J lost 8 bases, V lost 2 bases, and 8 bases had no gene match. The germline V gene has CDR1 GTSNPN and CDR2 SVGIG (reference sequence). The CDR3 consists of 15 residues. The CDR3, as DNA: TGTGCCTGGAGTAGGATGACAGGGGCGGATTCACCCCTCCACTTT. As protein: CAWSRMTGADSPLHF.

This sequence joins TRBV25-1 and TRBJ2-7; 7 bases agree with TRBD2. Germline loops: CDR1 MGHDK, CDR2 SYGVNS. This CDR3 spans 14 amino acids. Trimming at V came to 1 base and at J to 3 bases, leaving 3 bases not matched to a gene. CDR3 sequence: CASSELSSGYEQYF. In DNA form, the CDR3 reads TGTGCCAGCAGTGAATTATCTAGCGGCTACGAGCAGTACTTC.

The chain recombines TRBV9 with TRBJ2-1; D is possibly TRBD1 (6 bases). This CDR3 is built from 16 residues. V was pared by 0 bases and J by 2 bases, with 12 bases between. Germline-derived CDR1 and CDR2 are SGDLS and YYNGEE. CDR3 amino acids: CASSVEEGVTYNEQFF. As DNA, the CDR3 is TGTGCCAGCAGCGTAGAAGAGGGGGTAACCTACAATGAGCAGTTCTTC.

The gene calls are TRBV4-1 and TRBJ2-1, with 7 bases aligning to TRBD1. This CDR3 spans 13 amino acids. Germline values: CDR1 MGHRA, CDR2 YSYEKL. V lost 5 bases and J lost 8; bases outside the gene matches: 6. CDR3 in amino acids: CASSYRGSDEQFF. In DNA form, the CDR3 reads TGCGCCAGCAGCTACAGGGGCAGCGATGAGCAGTTCTTC.

This chain connects TRBV4-3 to TRBJ2-7; the D gene is possibly TRBD2 (7 bases). The germline V and J ends were trimmed by 4 bases and 1 base, with 14 bases remaining between them. Germline CDR1 reads LGHNA; CDR2 reads YSLEER. The CDR3 spans 15 residues. The CDR3 bases are TGCGCCAGCAGCCGCGGGGGCCAAGGATCCTACGAGCAGTACTTC. Translation: CASSRGGQGSYEQYF.

This CDR3 reads CASSSGGAHNEQFF. The CDR3 DNA sequence: TGTGCCAGCAGCTCCGGGGGGGCCCACAATGAGCAGTTCTTC. This sequence joins TRBV5-6 and TRBJ2-1; 8 bases agree with TRBD2. V lost 3 bases to trimming and J lost 5 bases; unmatched junction nucleotides: 4. The length of the CDR3 is 14 residues. CDR1 SGHDT and CDR2 YYEEEE come from the germline V gene.

The chain carries TRBV5-4 and TRBJ2-3, with TRBD1 matching 7 bases. CDR3 length equals 17 residues. Unmatched junction bases numbered 10, after V lost 1 base and J lost 2 bases. Looked up from germline, CDR1 is SGHNT and CDR2 is YYREEE (reference sequence). DNA for the CDR3: TGTGCCAGCAGCTTGAGAGGGCGAGGGGGCCCCACAGATACGCAGTATTTT. Amino acid sequence: CASSLRGRGGPTDTQYF.

The rearrangement joins TRBV25-1 to TRBJ2-1; D is possibly TRBD2 (6 bases). Trimming removed 6 bases at V and 4 bases at J, with 10 bases between. Germline V gene lookup returns CDR1 MGHDK and CDR2 SYGVNS. This CDR3 has 13 residues. CDR3 coding DNA: TGTGCCAGCAGCTTGGGACTGTACAATGAGCAGTTCTTC. This translates into CASSLGLYNEQFF.

The genes are TRBV18 and TRBJ1-2; TRBD1 matches 9 bases. Germline CDR1 KGHSH, CDR2 LQKENI. The trim removed 4 bases at V and 5 bases at J, leaving 5 bases unmatched. The CDR3 has 14 residues. CDR3 sequence: CASSLRQGDYGYTF. The CDR3 DNA reads TGTGCCAGCTCACTCCGACAGGGGGATTATGGCTACACCTTC.

This chain uses TRBV19 with TRBJ1-1, with D perhaps TRBD1 (5 bases). V shed 5 bases and J shed 2 bases, with 9 bases lying between them. Germline V lookup: CDR1 LNHDA, CDR2 SQIVND (reference sequence). The CDR3 is 13 residues long. CDR3 sequence reads: CASSVRTNTEAFF. The CDR3, as DNA: TGTGCCAGTAGTGTCCGGACAAACACTGAAGCTTTCTTT.